This entry describes one T cell receptor beta chain. As yet, its antigen is unknown. The data stem from a study of cytomegalovirus exposure and HLA in healthy donors. Trimming stripped 6 bases from V and 1 base from J, with 4 bases between. Germline CDR1 and CDR2: WNHNN and SYGVQD (reference sequence). This CDR3 region has 12 residues. Researchers ran the PCR with 60 Vbeta and 13 Jbeta primers. TCRdb's table, derived via immunoSEQ multiplex PCR, lists solely in-frame clones and lacks some. The sample records about 150,000 clones, roughly 77% being singletons. Study-wide findings and caveats: Researchers had no immune exposure information except CMV serostatus available. A later analysis linked a missense variant in DCLRE1C to the trimming of TCR beta V and J genes. Later, an analysis showed that TCR beta chains associated with HLA were more clonally expanded than others that were equally common.

The TCR originated in a man aged 30-40 years in good health and CMV-seropositive. Specimen: PBMCs. The rearrangement links TRBV10-1 to TRBJ1-5; D is undetermined. This CDR3 reads CASRRSNQPQHF. The CDR3 region has the DNA TGCGCCAGCAGGAGGAGCAATCAGCCCCAGCATTTT.